Presented here are 10 T cell receptor beta chains from one specimen sequenced in a study of blood T cell repertoires in COVID-19. Profiling relied on immunoSEQ multiplex PCR, and the TCRdb table lists in-frame clones only, not all of them. The sample shows about 500,000 clones, roughly 89% of them seen only once. The sequenced sample was peripheral blood. The receptors shown here come from a man younger than 35 with COVID-19, enrolled during active disease.

V gene TRBV5-1 combines with J gene TRBJ1-1; D unresolved. CDR1 is SGHRS and CDR2 is YFSETQ in the germline V gene. Trimming pared 6 bases from V and 0 bases from J, leaving 9 bases between. CDR3 length: 13 amino acids. This CDR3 reads CASTDFMNTEAFF. In DNA form, the CDR3 reads TGCGCCAGCACAGATTTTATGAACACTGAAGCTTTCTTT.

This rearrangement joins TRBV21-1 to TRBJ2-1; whether TRBD2, the table's D call, matches the DNA was not checked. TRBV21-1 is given as a pseudogene. This CDR3 has 18 amino acids. CDR3 region: CASSKVGGLAGYYNEQFF. In nucleotides, the CDR3 is TGTGCCAGCAGCAAAGTGGGGGGACTAGCGGGGTACTACAATGAGCAGTTCTTC.

The chain joins TRBV28 to TRBJ1-6; tentatively, D is TRBD1 (5 bases). V gave up 7 bases and J gave up 7 bases, with 17 bases separating them. The CDR3 is 15 residues long. Per germline, CDR1 MDHEN and CDR2 SYDVKM. The CDR3 DNA is TGTGCCAGCACCCTCGGGGGAGATAACAATTCACCCCTCCACTTT. Protein sequence: CASTLGGDNNSPLHF.

The rearrangement uses TRBV5-1 and TRBJ1-5; possibly TRBD1 for D (5 bases). The ends were cut back, 0 bases at V and 9 bases at J, with 16 bases in the middle. CDR1 and CDR2 (germline): SGHRS, YFSETQ. The CDR3 runs to 15 residues. CDR3 residues: CASSLVGHYLSPQHF. The DNA of the CDR3 is TGCGCCAGCAGCTTGGTCGGACACTACCTATCGCCCCAGCATTTT.

This rearrangement joins TRBV30 to TRBJ2-7; 13 nucleotides agree with TRBD2. The CDR3 covers 15 residues. Trimming at V came to 2 bases and at J to 5 bases, leaving 6 bases not matched to a gene. CDR1 is GTSNPN, CDR2 SVGIG, per germline (reference sequence). This chain's CDR3 is CAWSIGLAGADEQYF. In DNA form, the CDR3 reads TGTGCCTGGAGTATCGGACTAGCGGGAGCGGACGAGCAGTACTTC.

V is TRBV5-1 and J is TRBJ2-2; tentative D call: TRBD1 (6 bases). The CDR3 has 15 residues. CDR1 and CDR2 (germline): SGHRS, YFSETQ. The V end was cut by 1 base, the J end by 0 bases, with 7 bases between. CDR3 in DNA: TGCGCCAGCAGCTTGCCAGGGGCGAACACCGGGGAGCTGTTTTTT. Encoded protein: CASSLPGANTGELFF. Together with reference TRBV5-1 and TRBJ2-2, the CDR3 gives the full variable domain: KAGVTQTPRYLIKTRGQQVTLSCSPISGHRSVSWYQQTPGQGLQFLFEYFSETQRNKGNFPGRFSGRQFSNSRSEMNVSTLELGDSALYLCASSLPGANTGELFFGEGSRLTVL.

V usage is TRBV5-6 and J usage is TRBJ1-2; possibly TRBD1 for D (5 bases). Germline assignment: CDR1 SGHDT and CDR2 YYEEEE. The CDR3 has 13 residues. Trimming shortened V by 3 bases and J by 2 bases, and 8 bases separated the two germline ends. In DNA, the CDR3 is TGTGCCAGCAGCTCGGGGGTCAACTATGGCTACACCTTC. This translates into CASSSGVNYGYTF.

This clone appeared a single time. The chain is built from TRBV7-9 and TRBJ1-5; 8 bases match TRBD1. Per the germline V gene, CDR1 is SEHNR and CDR2 is FQNEAQ (reference sequence). V lost 5 bases and J lost 9; bases outside the gene matches: 12. The CDR3 contains 15 residues. CDR3 loop: CASSSTGTGPLPQHF. The CDR3 DNA follows: TGTGCCAGCAGCAGTACAGGGACAGGCCCTTTGCCCCAGCATTTT.

This chain connects TRBV27 to TRBJ2-1; 9 bases are shared with TRBD2. With V trimmed by 6 bases and J by 4 bases, 4 bases remained unmatched. The germline CDR1 and CDR2 sequences are MNHEY and SMNVEV (reference sequence). The CDR3 is made up of 14 amino acids. CDR3 coding DNA: TGTGCCAGCAGAAGACTAGCGGCTTACAATGAGCAGTTCTTC. It codes for CASRRLAAYNEQFF.

Points on this clone: This sample also contains other DNA sequences that code for the same CDR3. The chain carries TRBV5-1 and TRBJ2-7; D is ambiguous. V dropped 0 bases and J dropped 0 bases, with 7 bases sitting between them. There are 14 residues in the CDR3. Germline CDR1 is SGHRS and CDR2 is YFSETQ. CDR3 amino acids: CASSLVAGSYEQYF. The DNA of the CDR3 is TGCGCCAGCAGCTTGGTTGCAGGCTCCTACGAGCAGTACTTC.